This T cell receptor (beta chain) was recovered during a study of cytomegalovirus exposure and HLA in healthy donors. Study-wide findings and caveats: Most TCR sequences proved rare, with some public TCRs found in many donors. Later analysis associated a missense DCLRE1C variant with TCR beta V- and J-gene trimming. Most of the CMV-associated TCR beta chains (in a later analysis) appeared to be HLA-restricted. Relative to equally common others, HLA-associated TCR beta chains showed greater clonal expansion in a later analysis.

As to this clone: Its cognate antigen is unknown.

Germline V lookup: CDR1 WSHSY, CDR2 SAAADI. V trimming: 8 bases; J trimming: 6 bases; junction bases outside the gene matches: 6. The length of the CDR3 is 13 residues. The PCR ran on 60 Vbeta and 13 Jbeta primers. The method was immunoSEQ multiplex PCR; TCRdb's version includes in-frame clones alone and lacks a portion of them. The sample holds about 110,000 clones, about four fifths seen once. The TCR comes from a woman aged 25 to 45 in good health and CMV-seronegative. The source material was PBMCs. V gene TRBV10-2 combines with J gene TRBJ2-2, with TRBD1 matching 7 bases. The CDR3 here is CASRGTVAGELFF. For the CDR3, the DNA is TGCGCCAGCCGTGGGACAGTAGCCGGGGAGCTGTTTTTT.